This T cell receptor (beta chain) was documented in a study of shared clonotypes between healthy human individuals. Whole-study findings and limits: Rarefaction revealed incomplete sorted-subset sequencing despite large depth. Sampling involved blood alone; tissue repertoires likely differ.

About this clone: What it binds is not known.

Germline CDR1 reads LNHDA; CDR2 reads SQIVND (reference sequence). The CDR3 is 11 amino acids. Trimming shortened V by 3 bases and J by 13 bases, and 12 bases separated the two germline ends. The investigators split CD4+ cells into a CD45RA+ naive subset and a CD45RA-negative memory subset. Replicate PCRs for sorted subsets used roughly 200 ng DNA; this equaled 25,000 to 30,000 T cell genomes. Data came from immunoSEQ multiplex PCR; TCRdb stores just in-frame clones and leaves some out. The sample lists 2,100,000 or so clones; nearly 97% were seen once. The chain links TRBV19 to TRBJ1-1; TRBD1 might be the D (5 bases). The sample taken for sequencing was naive CD4+ T cells sorted from blood. Subset: CD45RA+ positively selected. This sequence originates from a man in his late teens or twenties in good health. The CDR3 nucleotides read TGTGCCAGTAGTATTCCAGGGTACGGTTTCTTT. Translating gives CASSIPGYGFF.